These T cell receptor beta chains were read from a single sample in a study of CD8 T cells in Susac syndrome. One entry per CDR3 protein, called by TCRdb with MiXCR from the immunoSEQ multiplex PCR reads. This sample has about 170,000 distinct CDR3 sequences, with roughly 95% found just once. Sequencing was carried out using CD4+ T cells from PBMCs. These receptors originate from a human donor with Susac syndrome. The CDR3 runs from the conserved cysteine through the conserved F or W.

TRBV6-2/TRBV6-3 CASGAVSEQYF
TRBV27 CASSTTSSYEQYF
TRBV24-1 CATRGNMNTEAFF
TRBV4-1 CASSQTSSIHEQFF
TRBV3-1 CASKLTTISYSNQPQHF
TRBV28 CASSSAGAPVGESTDTQYF
TRBV18 CASSPIGQGSNEQFF
TRBV12-3/TRBV12-4 CASSPSTGRRTEAFF
TRBV28 CATLLAGAENEQFF
TRBV7-3 CASSSIAGGYNEQFF
TRBV15 CATSRDPGNQPQHF
TRBV5-5 CASSRGGKETQYF
TRBV20-1 CSALDGALSYEQYF
TRBV6-5 CASTSRQETQYF
TRBV12-3/TRBV12-4 CASTLGLTNHEQFF
TRBV19 CASRTSGGPTNTGELFF
TRBV29-1 CSVGGQEDTQYF
TRBV20-1 CSARDRVGETQYF
TRBV6-5 CASSYSRLNYGYTF
TRBV20-1 CSAQRVETQYF
TRBV2 CASSEALGLPPF
TRBV20-1 CSASGQGGYEQYF
TRBV7-2 CASSSDPLGNIQYF
TRBV18 CASSPPEGGNQPQHF
TRBV4-3 CASSQLGGGAGELFF
TRBV30 CAWSVSGQETQYF
TRBV11-2 CASSFARGSKCQPQHF
TRBV9 CASSDRSGGEDGYTF
TRBV4-2 CASSQAAWSGANVLTF
TRBV27 CASSLGLAGGETQYF
TRBV20-1 CSASGRMETQYF
TRBV6-2/TRBV6-3 CATESTYEQYF